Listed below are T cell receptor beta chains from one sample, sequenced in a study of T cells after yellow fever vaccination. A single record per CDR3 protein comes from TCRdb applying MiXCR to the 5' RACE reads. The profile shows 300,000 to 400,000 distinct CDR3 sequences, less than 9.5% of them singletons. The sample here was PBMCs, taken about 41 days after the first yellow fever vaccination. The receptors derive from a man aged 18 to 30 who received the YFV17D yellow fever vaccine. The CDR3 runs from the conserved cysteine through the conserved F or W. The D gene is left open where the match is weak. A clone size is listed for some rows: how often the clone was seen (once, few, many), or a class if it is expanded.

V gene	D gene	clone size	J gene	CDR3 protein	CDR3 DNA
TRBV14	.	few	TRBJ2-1	CASSQDLWGNEQFF	TGTGCCAGCAGCCAAGATCTCTGGGGCAATGAGCAGTTCTTC
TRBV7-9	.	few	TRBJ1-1	CASSLVLGSVVHTEAFF	TGTGCCAGCAGCTTAGTACTTGGGTCGGTAGTGCACACTGAAGCTTTCTTT
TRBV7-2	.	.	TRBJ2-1	CASSLSAGLSSYNEQFF	TGTGCCAGCAGCTTATCGGCAGGCCTAAGCTCCTACAATGAGCAGTTCTTC
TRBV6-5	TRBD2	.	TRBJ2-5	CASSYGNREAQYF	TGTGCCAGCAGTTACGGCAACCGGGAGGCCCAGTACTTC
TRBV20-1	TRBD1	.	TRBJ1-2	CSARDPTGRGTGGPYGYTF	TGCAGTGCTAGAGATCCAACCGGGCGGGGGACAGGGGGACCCTATGGCTACACCTTC
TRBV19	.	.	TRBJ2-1	CASSSRGADEQFF	TGTGCCAGTAGCAGCAGGGGGGCGGATGAGCAGTTCTTC
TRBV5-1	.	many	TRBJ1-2	CASSPGTQGAGYTF	TGCGCCAGCAGCCCGGGGACCCAGGGAGCTGGCTACACCTTC
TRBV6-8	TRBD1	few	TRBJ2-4	CASSGRGAKNIQYF	TGTGCCAGCAGTGGCAGGGGGGCCAAAAACATTCAGTACTTC
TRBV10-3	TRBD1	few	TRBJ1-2	CAISESRTGGLNYGYTF	TGTGCCATCAGTGAGTCAAGGACAGGGGGTCTCAACTATGGCTACACCTTC
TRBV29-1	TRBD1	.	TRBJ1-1	CSAHTGTADTEAFF	TGCAGCGCTCATACCGGGACAGCGGACACTGAAGCTTTCTTT
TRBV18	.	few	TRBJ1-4	CASSPGPPVGYSTNEKLFF	TGTGCCAGCTCACCGGGACCGCCGGTGGGATACTCAACTAATGAAAAACTGTTTTTT
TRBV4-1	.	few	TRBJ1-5	CASSQGGGSNQPQHF	TGCGCCAGCAGCCAAGGGGGGGGAAGCAATCAGCCCCAGCATTTT
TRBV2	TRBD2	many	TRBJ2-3	CASTLGGTSGFFHTQYF	TGTGCCAGCACCCTTGGGGGGACTAGCGGATTTTTCCATACGCAGTATTTT
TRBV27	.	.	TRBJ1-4	CATRPGVRNEKLFF	TGTGCCACCCGGCCGGGGGTGAGGAATGAAAAACTGTTTTTT
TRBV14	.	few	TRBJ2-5	CASSQFPETQYF	TGTGCCAGCAGCCAATTCCCGGAGACCCAGTACTTC
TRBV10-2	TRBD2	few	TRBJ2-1	CASRELAGGRSYNEQFF	TGCGCCAGCAGGGAACTAGCGGGGGGACGATCCTACAATGAGCAGTTCTTC
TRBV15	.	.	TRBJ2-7	CATSPLRSGTYEQYF	TGTGCCACCAGCCCTTTGAGATCAGGGACCTACGAGCAGTACTTC
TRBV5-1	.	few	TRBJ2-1	CASSLDREQFF	TGCGCCAGCAGCTTGGACAGGGAGCAGTTCTTC
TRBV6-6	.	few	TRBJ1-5	CATTPPQHF	TGTGCAACGACCCCGCCCCAGCATTTT
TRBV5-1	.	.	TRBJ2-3	CADRRRLQDTQYF	TGCGCTGATCGCAGGAGGCTTCAAGATACGCAGTATTTT